This T cell receptor beta chain was obtained from a study of regulatory T cells in long-lasting Graves disease. Study-wide points: Accuracy was possibly reduced by small sample size.

The time point is: newly diagnosed GD, antithyroid drugs for less than 3 months. The TCR library was made from RNA extracted from PBMCs. A few counts support this clonotype. The antigen remains unidentified. TCR beta libraries were built with iRepertoire HTBI primers and Arm-PCR of CDR3 regions. TCRdb itself ran the multiplex PCR reads through MiXCR, one entry per CDR3 protein. The table includes about 430,000 distinct CDR3 sequences, roughly 15% detected once. Germline CDR1 reads SGHVS; CDR2 reads FNYEAQ. V dropped 5 bases and J dropped 7 bases, with 9 bases sitting between them. The CDR3 length is 12 residues. These sequences were also reported in another study, on T cells in Graves' hyperthyroidism and ophthalmopathy.

This sequence joins TRBV7-6 and TRBJ2-1; possible D gene TRBD1, 6 bases. This specimen consisted of peripheral blood mononuclear cells (PBMCs), obtained at new diagnosis, from a patient treated with antithyroid drugs. The TCR was taken from a woman aged 40-49 years with Graves disease. DNA for the CDR3: TGTGCCAGCAGCCGACAGGCGAATGAGCAGTTCTTC. Translated, it gives CASSRQANEQFF.